The following is a T cell receptor (beta chain) sequence with its context. The antigen remains undetermined. This entry is derived from a study of T cell responses to AZD1222 COVID-19 vaccine. Sequenced by immunoSEQ multiplex PCR; TCRdb stores in-frame clones only, minus some. The data show some 150,000 clones, roughly 80% seen once. Germline CDR1 reads SGHAT; CDR2 reads FQNNGV. This CDR3 has 15 residues. The germline V and J ends were trimmed by 1 base and 3 bases, with 12 bases remaining between them. Study results and limitations: Just a handful of people given AZD1222 tested seropositive at baseline. Repertoires were collected only later (after the peak T cell response had occurred). CD4 TCRs associated with vaccination spanned spike, dominating at 160-218 and 743-854. Possibly, clonal diversity was underestimated; donors were largely white British and included more females.

This TCR came from an adult in good health. This chain uses TRBV11-2 with TRBJ1-2; D not certain. Material: peripheral blood, obtained on day 0 of MenACWY control vaccination. CDR3 DNA sequence: TGTGCCAGCAGCTTAGCATCGTCAGCCTACTATGGCTACACCTTC. Residues: CASSLASSAYYGYTF.